This is a list of T cell receptor beta chains from one sample in a study of somatic mutations in cytotoxic T cells in rheumatoid arthritis. Produced via immunoSEQ multiplex PCR; TCRdb's table is partial and in-frame only. Of 15,000 or so clones in the sample, about three quarters were seen once. The source material was CD8+ T cells sorted from blood. The receptors stem from an adult with rheumatoid arthritis. The conserved cysteine and the conserved F or W are not part of the CDR3 here. A D gene is named only where the DNA matches it firmly.

v_call	d_call	j_call	cdr3_length	cdr3_aa
TRBV6-5	TRBD1	TRBJ1-5	14	ASSYLGTASNQPQH
TRBV30	NA	TRBJ2-4	10	ARTGAKNIQY
TRBV29-1	TRBD2	TRBJ2-2	12	SVRASGNTGELF
TRBV29-1	TRBD1	TRBJ1-1	9	SVQGGAEAF
TRBV2	NA	TRBJ1-2	12	ASSDTGSRYGYT
TRBV19	TRBD2	TRBJ2-1	11	ASSGGTYNEQF
TRBV5-5	NA	TRBJ2-3	10	ASSFPTDTQY
TRBV7-6	TRBD1	TRBJ2-2	13	ASSPWTGAQGELF
TRBV12-1	NA	TRBJ2-1	15	ASSRRLAAQTLNEQF
TRBV19	NA	TRBJ1-5	15	ASSNPFGGSSNQPQH
TRBV21-1	NA	TRBJ2-7	12	ASITGTGGHEQY
TRBV5-8	NA	TRBJ2-1	10	ASSPSYDEQF
TRBV30	NA	TRBJ1-2	8	AWSAWGYT
TRBV13	TRBD2	TRBJ2-1	13	ASTHGGRGYNEQF
TRBV5-5	NA	TRBJ1-1	12	ASSPWPGNTEAF
TRBV4-1	TRBD1	TRBJ1-2	14	ASSQAPDRVTYGYT
TRBV28	NA	TRBJ1-1	11	ASSTQQDTEAF
TRBV9	TRBD1	TRBJ2-1	16	ASSVVPRQGVGDNEQF
TRBV7-9	NA	TRBJ2-5	13	ASSPPKGPQETQY
TRBV28	NA	TRBJ2-7	13	ASTPFRELTYEQY
TRBV6-1	TRBD1	TRBJ2-5	12	ASKDRGIEETQY
TRBV9	NA	TRBJ2-5	13	ASSVAEGGDETQY
TRBV19	TRBD2	TRBJ2-7	13	ASSFTSGAVYEQY
TRBV9	TRBD2	TRBJ2-1	14	ASSQTSGSPRDEQF
TRBV9	NA	TRBJ1-6	19	ASSVDGNRGPGSSYNSPLH
TRBV5-6	NA	NA	12	ASSLAESSYEQY
TRBV4-2	NA	TRBJ2-3	13	ASSRRQDFTDTQY
TRBV27	NA	TRBJ1-1	12	ASSLHAGNTEAF
TRBV7-9	TRBD2	TRBJ2-7	14	ASSKTSGRAQYEQY
TRBV19	TRBD1	TRBJ2-1	13	ASSGPGQGVHEQF
TRBV6-1	TRBD2	TRBJ2-7	13	ASPNPAGNFYEQY
TRBV29-1	TRBD1	TRBJ2-7	12	SVRRVTGTYEQY
TRBV28	NA	TRBJ2-3	13	ASSLRGGSTDTQY
TRBV29-1	TRBD1	TRBJ2-1	12	SVGTGGLIYEQF
TRBV14	TRBD1	TRBJ1-2	13	ASSLPGQDRYGYT
TRBV7-9	TRBD1	TRBJ1-3	13	AFRNRDSPGNTIY
TRBV19	TRBD1	TRBJ2-7	12	ASSIARGHYEQY
TRBV7-8	NA	TRBJ1-2	13	ASSPSNAGSYGYT